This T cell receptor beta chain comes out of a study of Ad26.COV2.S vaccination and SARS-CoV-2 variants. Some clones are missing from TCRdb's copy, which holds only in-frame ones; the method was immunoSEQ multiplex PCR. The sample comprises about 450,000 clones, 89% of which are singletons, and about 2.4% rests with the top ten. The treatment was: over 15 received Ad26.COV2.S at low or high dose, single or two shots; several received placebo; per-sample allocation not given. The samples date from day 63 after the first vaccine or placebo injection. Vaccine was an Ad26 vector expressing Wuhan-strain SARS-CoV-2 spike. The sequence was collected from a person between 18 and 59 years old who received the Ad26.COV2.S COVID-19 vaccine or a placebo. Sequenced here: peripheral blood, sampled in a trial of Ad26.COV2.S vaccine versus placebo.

The CDR3: CASSWARYEQYF. Here the CDR3 DNA reads TGTGCCAGCAGTTGGGCACGGTACGAGCAGTACTTC. The J gene is TRBJ2-7, the V gene TRBV28; D not certain. Deletions cut 4 bases from V and 4 bases from J, with 8 bases between. Germline V gene lookup returns CDR1 MDHEN and CDR2 SYDVKM. The CDR3 is 12 residues long. Supplemented by reference TRBV28 and TRBJ2-7, the full variable domain reads DVKVTQSSRYLVKRTGEKVFLECVQDMDHENMFWYRQDPGLGLRLIYFSYDVKMKEKGDIPEGYSVSREKKERFSLILESASTNQTSMYLCASSWARYEQYFGPGTRLTVT.